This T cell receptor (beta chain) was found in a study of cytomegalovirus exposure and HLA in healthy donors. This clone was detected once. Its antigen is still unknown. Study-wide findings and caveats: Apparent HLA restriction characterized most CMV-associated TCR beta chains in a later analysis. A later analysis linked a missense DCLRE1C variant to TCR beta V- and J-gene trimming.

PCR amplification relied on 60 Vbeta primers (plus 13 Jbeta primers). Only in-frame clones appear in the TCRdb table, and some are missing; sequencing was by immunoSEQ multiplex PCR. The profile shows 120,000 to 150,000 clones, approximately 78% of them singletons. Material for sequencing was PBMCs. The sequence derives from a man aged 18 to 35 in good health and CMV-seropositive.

CDR3 protein: CASSQGGRGRSGYGYTF. For the CDR3, the DNA is TGCGCCAGCAGCCAAGGGGGCAGGGGGCGATCAGGGTATGGCTACACCTTC. J is TRBJ1-2 and V is TRBV4-1, with TRBD1 matching over 8 bases. The V segment lost 1 base and the J segment 5 bases; nucleotides outside the gene matches: 12. This CDR3 contains 17 residues. Germline V gene lookup returns CDR1 MGHRA and CDR2 YSYEKL.